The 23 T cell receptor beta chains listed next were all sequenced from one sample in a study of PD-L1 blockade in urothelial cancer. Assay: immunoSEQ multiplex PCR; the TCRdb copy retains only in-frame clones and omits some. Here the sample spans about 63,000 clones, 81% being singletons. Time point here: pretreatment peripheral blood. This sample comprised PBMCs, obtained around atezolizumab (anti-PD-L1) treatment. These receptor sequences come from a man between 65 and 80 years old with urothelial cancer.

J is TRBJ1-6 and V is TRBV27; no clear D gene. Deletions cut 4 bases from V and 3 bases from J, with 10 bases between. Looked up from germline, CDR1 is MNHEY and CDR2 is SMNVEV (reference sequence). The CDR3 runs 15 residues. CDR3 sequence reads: CASSSSQDYNSPLHF. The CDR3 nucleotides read TGTGCCAGCAGTTCCTCCCAGGACTATAATTCACCCCTCCACTTT.

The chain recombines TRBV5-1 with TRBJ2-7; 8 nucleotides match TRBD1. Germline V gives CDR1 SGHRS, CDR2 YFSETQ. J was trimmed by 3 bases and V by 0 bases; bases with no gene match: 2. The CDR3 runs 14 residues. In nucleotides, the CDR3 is TGCGCCAGCAGCTTGGCGACAGGGGTCTACGAGCAGTACTTC. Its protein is CASSLATGVYEQYF.

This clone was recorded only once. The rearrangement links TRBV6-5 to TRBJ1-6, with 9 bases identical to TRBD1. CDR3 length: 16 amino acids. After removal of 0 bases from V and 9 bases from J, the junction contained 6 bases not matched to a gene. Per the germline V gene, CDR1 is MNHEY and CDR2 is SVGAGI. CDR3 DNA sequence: TGTGCCAGCAGTTACTCCGTGGGACAGGGAGGTTCACCCCTCCACTTT. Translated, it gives CASSYSVGQGGSPLHF.

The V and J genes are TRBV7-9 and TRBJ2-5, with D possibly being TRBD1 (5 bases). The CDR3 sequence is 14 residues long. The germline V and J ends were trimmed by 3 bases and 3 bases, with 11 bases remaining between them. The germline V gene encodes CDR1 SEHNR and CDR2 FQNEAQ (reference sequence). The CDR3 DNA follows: TGTGCCAGCAGCTTGGGGCTGAGCAAAGAGACCCAGTACTTC. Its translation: CASSLGLSKETQYF. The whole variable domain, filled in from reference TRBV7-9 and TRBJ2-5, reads DTGVSQNPRHKITKRGQNVTFRCDPISEHNRLYWYRQTLGQGPEFLTYFQNEAQLEKSRLLSDRFSAERPKGSFSTLEIQRTEQGDSAMYLCASSLGLSKETQYFGPGTRLLVL.

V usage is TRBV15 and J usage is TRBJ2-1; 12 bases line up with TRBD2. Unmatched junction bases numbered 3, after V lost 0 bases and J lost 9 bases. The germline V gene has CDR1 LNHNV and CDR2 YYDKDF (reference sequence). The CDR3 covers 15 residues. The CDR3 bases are TGTGCCACCAGCAGAGAGGCTAGCGGGAGGGTTGAGCAGTTCTTC. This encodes CATSREASGRVEQFF.

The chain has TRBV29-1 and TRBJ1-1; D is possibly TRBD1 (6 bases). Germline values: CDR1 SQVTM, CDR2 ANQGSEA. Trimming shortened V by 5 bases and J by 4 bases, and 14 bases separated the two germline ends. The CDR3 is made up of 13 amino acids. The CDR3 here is CSVLLQGATEAFF. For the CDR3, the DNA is TGCAGCGTTCTATTACAGGGTGCCACTGAAGCTTTCTTT.

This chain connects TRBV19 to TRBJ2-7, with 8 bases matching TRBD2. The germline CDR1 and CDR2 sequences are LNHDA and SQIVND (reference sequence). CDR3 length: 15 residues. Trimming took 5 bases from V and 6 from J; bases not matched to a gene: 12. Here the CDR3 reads CASSPYGTAGGEQYF. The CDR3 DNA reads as TGTGCCAGTAGTCCTTACGGGACGGCGGGGGGCGAGCAGTACTTC.

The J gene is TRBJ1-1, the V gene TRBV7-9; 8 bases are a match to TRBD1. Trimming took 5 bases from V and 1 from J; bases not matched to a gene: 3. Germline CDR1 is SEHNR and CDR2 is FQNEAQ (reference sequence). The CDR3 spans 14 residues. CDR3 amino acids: CASSEGQGNTEAFF. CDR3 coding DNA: TGTGCCAGCAGCGAAGGACAGGGGAACACTGAAGCTTTCTTT.

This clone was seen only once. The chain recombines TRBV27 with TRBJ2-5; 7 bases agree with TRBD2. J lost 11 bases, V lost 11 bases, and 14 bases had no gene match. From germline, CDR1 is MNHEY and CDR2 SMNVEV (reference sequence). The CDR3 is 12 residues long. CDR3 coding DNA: TGTGCCGTTCGAGGGCAGGGAGGGGAGCAGTACTTC. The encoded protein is CAVRGQGGEQYF.

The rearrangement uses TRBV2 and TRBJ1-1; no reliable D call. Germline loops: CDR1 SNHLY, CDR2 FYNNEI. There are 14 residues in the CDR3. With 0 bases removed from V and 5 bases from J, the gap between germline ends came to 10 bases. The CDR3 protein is CASSEADFSTEAFF. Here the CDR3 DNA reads TGTGCCAGCAGTGAAGCGGACTTTTCGACTGAAGCTTTCTTT.

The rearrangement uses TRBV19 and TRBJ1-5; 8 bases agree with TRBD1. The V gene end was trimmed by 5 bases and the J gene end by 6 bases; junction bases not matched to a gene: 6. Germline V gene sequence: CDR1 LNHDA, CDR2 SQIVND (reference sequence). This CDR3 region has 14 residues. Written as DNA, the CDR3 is TGTGCCAGTAGTGGACAGGGTATAAGTCAGCCCCAGCATTTT. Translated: CASSGQGISQPQHF. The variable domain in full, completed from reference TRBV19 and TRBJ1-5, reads DGGITQSPKYLFRKEGQNVTLSCEQNLNHDAMYWYRQDPGQGLRLIYYSQIVNDFQKGDIAEGYSVSREKKESFPLTVTSAQKNPTAFYLCASSGQGISQPQHFGDGTRLSIL.

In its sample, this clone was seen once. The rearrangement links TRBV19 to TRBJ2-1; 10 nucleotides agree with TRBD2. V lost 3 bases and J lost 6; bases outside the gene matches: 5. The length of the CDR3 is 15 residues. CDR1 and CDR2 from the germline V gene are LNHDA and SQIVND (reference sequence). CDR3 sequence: CASSISGLAANEQFF. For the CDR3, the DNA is TGTGCCAGTAGTATCTCTGGACTAGCGGCCAATGAGCAGTTCTTC.

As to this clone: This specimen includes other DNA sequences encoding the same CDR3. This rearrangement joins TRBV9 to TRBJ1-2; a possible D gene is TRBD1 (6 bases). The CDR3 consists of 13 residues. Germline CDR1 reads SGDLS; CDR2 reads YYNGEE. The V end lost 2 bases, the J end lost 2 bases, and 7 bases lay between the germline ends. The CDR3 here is CASSVGTNYGYTF. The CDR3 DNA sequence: TGTGCCAGCAGCGTCGGGACAAACTATGGCTACACCTTC. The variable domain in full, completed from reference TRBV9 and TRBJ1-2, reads DSGVTQTPKHLITATGQRVTLRCSPRSGDLSVYWYQQSLDQGLQFLIQYYNGEERAKGNILERFSAQQFPDLHSELNLSSLELGDSALYFCASSVGTNYGYTFGSGTRLTVV.

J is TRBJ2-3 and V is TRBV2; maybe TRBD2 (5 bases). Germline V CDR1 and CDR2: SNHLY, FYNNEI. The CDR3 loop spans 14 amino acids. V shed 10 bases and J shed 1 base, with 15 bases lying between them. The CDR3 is CATRAGGRTDTQYF. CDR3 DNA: TGTGCCACCCGGGCGGGCGGCCGCACAGATACGCAGTATTTT.

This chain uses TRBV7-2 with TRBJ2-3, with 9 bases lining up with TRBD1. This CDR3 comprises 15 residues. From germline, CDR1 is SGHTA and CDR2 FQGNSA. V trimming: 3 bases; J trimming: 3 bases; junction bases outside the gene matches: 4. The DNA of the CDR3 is TGTGCCAGCAGCTTCGCGGGACAGGGTACAGATACGCAGTATTTT. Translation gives CASSFAGQGTDTQYF.

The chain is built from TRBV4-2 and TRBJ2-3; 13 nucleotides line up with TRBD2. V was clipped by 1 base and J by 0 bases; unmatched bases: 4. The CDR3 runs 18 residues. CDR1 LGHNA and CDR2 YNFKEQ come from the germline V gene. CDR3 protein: CASSQGLAGGPSTDTQYF. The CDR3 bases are TGTGCCAGCAGCCAAGGACTAGCGGGAGGACCTAGCACAGATACGCAGTATTTT.

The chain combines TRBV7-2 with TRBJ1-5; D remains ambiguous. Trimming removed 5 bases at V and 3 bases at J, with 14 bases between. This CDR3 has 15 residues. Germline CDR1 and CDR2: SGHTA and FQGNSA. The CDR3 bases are TGTGCCAGCAGCAAGTTCGAACAGTACAATCAGCCCCAGCATTTT. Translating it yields CASSKFEQYNQPQHF.

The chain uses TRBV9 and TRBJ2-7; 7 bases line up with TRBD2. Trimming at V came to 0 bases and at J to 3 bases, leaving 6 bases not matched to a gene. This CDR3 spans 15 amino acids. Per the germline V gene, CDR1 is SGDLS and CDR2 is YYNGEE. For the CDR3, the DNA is TGTGCCAGCAGCGTAGGAGGCGGGAGATACTACGAGCAGTACTTC. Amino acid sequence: CASSVGGGRYYEQYF.

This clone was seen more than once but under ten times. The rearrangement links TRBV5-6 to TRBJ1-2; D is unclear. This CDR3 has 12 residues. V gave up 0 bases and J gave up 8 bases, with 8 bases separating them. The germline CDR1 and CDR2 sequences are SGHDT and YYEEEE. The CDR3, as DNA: TGTGCCAGCAGCTTGGACGAACAGGGCTACACCTTC. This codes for CASSLDEQGYTF.

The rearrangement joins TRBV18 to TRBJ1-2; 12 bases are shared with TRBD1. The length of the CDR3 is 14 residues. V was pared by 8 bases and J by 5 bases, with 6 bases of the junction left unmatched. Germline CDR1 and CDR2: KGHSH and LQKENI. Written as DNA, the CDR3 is TGTGCCAGCAAGCCGGGACAGGGGGCGTATGGCTACACCTTC. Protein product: CASKPGQGAYGYTF.

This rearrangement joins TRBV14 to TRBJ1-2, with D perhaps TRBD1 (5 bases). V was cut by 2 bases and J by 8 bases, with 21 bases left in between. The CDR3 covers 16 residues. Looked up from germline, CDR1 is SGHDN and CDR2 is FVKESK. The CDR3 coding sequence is TGTGCCAGCAGCCAAAATGGGGCGCCCTCAACGAGAGGCTACACCTTC. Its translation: CASSQNGAPSTRGYTF.

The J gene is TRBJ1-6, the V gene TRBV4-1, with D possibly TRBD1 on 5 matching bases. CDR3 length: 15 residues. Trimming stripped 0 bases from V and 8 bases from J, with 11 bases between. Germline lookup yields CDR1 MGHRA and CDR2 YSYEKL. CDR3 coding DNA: TGCGCCAGCAGCCAAGATTGGGAAGGGGATTCACCCCTCCACTTT. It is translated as CASSQDWEGDSPLHF.

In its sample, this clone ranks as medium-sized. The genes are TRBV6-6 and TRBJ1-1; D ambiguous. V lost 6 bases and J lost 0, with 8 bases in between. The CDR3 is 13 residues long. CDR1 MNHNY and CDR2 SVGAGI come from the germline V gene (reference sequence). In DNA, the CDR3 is TGTGCCAGCAGAACACAGCTGAACACTGAAGCTTTCTTT. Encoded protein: CASRTQLNTEAFF.